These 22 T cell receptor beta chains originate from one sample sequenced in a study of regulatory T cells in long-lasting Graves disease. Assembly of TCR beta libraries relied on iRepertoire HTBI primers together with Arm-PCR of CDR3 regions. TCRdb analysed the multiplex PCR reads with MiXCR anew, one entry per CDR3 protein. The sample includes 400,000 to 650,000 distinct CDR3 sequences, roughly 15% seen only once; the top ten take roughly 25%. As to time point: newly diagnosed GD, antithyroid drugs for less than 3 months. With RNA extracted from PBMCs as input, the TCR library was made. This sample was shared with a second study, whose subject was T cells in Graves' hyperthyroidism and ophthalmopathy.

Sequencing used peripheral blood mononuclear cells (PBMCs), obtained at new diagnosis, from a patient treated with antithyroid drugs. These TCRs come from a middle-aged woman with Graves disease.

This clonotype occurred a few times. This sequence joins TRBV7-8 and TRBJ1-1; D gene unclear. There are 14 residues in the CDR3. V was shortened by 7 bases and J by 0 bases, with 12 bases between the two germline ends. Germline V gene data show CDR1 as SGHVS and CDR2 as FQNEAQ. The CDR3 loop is CASKVAQLNTEAFF. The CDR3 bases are TGTGCCAGCAAGGTGGCACAGTTGAACACTGAAGCTTTCTTT.

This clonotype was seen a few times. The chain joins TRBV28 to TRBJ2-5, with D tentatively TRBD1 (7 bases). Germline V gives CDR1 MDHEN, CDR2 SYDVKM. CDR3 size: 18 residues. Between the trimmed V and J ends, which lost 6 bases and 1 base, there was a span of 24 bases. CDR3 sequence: CASSQEEGAGTFQETQYF. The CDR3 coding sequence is TGTGCCAGCAGCCAAGAGGAGGGGGCGGGGACGTTCCAAGAGACCCAGTACTTC.

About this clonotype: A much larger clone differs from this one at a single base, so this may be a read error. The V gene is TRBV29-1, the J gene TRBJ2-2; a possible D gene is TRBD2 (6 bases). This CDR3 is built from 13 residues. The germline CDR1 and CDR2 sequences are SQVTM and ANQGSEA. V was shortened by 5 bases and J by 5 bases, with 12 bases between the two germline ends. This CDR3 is CSVRDSATGELFF. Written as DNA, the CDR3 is TGCAGCGTTAGGGACTCGGCAACCGGGGAGCTGTTTTTT.

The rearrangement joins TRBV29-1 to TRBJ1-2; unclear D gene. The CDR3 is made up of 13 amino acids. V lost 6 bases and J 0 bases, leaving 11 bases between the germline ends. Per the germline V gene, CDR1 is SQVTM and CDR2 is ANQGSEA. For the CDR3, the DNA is TGCAGCGTCCCCGAAACCTCTAACTATGGCTACACCTTC. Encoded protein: CSVPETSNYGYTF.

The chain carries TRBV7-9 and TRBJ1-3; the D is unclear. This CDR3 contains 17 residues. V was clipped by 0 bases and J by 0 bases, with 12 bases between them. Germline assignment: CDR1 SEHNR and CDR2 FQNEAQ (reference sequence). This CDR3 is CASSLALDPSSGNTIYF. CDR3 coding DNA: TGTGCCAGCAGCTTAGCCCTCGACCCCTCCTCTGGAAACACCATATATTTT.

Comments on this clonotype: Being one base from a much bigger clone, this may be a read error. The CDR3 DNA sequence: TGTGCCAGCAGTTACCAGAGCTCCTATAATCCACCCCTCCACTTT. Its translation is CASSYQSSYNPPLHF. The chain links TRBV28 to TRBJ1-6; D remains unclear. Germline values: CDR1 MDHEN, CDR2 SYDVKM. The CDR3 runs 15 residues.

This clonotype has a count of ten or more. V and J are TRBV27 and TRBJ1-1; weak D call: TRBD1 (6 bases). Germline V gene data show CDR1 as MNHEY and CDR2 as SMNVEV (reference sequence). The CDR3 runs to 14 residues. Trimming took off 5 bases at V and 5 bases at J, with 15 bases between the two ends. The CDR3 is CASSNMPGQTEAFF. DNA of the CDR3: TGTGCCAGCAGTAATATGCCTGGACAGACTGAAGCTTTCTTT.

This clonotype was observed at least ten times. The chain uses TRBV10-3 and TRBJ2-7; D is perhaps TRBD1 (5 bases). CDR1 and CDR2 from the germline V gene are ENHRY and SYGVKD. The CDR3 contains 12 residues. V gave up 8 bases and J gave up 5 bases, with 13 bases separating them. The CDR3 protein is CAIEGERDEQYF. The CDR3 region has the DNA TGTGCCATCGAAGGGGAAAGGGACGAGCAGTACTTC.

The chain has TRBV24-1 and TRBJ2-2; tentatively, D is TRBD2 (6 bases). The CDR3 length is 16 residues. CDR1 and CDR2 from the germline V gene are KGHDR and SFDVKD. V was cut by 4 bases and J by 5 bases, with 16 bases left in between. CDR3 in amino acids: CATSDPNRGGTGELFF. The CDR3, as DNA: TGTGCCACCAGTGACCCAAACCGTGGGGGGACCGGGGAGCTGTTTTTT.

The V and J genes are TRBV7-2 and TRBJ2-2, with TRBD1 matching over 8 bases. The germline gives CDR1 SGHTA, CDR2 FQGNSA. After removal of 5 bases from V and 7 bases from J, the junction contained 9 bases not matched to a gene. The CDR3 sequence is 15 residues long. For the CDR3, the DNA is TGTGCCAGCAGCCCCCGAGAGGACAGGGACGGGGAGCTGTTTTTT. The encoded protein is CASSPREDRDGELFF.

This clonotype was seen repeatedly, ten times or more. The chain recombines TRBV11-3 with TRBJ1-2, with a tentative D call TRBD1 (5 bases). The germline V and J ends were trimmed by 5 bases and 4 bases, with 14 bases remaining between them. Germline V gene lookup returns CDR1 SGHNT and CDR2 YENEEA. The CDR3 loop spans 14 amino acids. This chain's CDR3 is CASSHGTAGYGYTF. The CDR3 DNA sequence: TGTGCCAGCAGCCACGGGACCGCTGGCTATGGCTACACCTTC.

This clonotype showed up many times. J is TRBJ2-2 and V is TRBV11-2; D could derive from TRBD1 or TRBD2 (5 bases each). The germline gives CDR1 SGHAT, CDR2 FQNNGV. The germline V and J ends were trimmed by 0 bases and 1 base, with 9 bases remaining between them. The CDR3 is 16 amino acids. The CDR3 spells CASSLDPGRNTGELFF. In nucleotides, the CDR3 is TGTGCCAGCAGCTTAGACCCAGGGAGGAACACCGGGGAGCTGTTTTTT.

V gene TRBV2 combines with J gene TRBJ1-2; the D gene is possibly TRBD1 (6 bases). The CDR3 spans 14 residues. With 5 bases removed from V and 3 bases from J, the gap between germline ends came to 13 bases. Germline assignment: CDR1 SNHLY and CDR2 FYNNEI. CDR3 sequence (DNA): TGTGCCAGCAGTTCCCCGGGACACTACTATGGCTACACCTTC. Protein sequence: CASSSPGHYYGYTF.

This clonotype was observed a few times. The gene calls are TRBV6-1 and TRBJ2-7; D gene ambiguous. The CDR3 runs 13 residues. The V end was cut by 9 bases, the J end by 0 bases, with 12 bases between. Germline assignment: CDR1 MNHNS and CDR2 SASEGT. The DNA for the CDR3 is TGTGCCAGTTCTAGGTCCGACTCCTACGAGCAGTACTTC. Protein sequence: CASSRSDSYEQYF.

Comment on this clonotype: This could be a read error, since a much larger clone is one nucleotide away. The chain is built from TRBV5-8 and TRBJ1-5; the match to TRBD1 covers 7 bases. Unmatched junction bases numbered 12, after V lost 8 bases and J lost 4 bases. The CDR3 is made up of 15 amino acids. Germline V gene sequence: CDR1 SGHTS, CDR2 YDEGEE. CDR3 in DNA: TGTGCCAGTGGCACGGAAGCAGGGGGGAATCAGCCCCAGCATTTT. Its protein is CASGTEAGGNQPQHF. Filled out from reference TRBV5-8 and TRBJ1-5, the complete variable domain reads EAGVTQSPTHLIKTRGQQATLRCSPISGHTSVYWYQQALGLGLQFLLWYDEGEERNRGNFPPRFSGRQFPNYSSELNVNALELEDSALYLCASGTEAGGNQPQHFGDGTRLSIL.

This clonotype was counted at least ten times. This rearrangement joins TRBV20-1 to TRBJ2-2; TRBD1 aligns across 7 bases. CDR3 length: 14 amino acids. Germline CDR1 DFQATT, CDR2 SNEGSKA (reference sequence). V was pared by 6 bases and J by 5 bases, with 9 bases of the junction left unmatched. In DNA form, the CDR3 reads TGCAGTGCAACGACAGGGCCAAAGACCGGGGAGCTGTTTTTT. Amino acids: CSATTGPKTGELFF.

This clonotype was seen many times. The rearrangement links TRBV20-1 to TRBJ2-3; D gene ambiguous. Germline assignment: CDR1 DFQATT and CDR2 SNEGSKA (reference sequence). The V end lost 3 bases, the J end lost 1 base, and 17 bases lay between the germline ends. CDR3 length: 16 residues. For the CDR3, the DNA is TGCAGTGCTAGTGCGTCGGCCACTCATCGCACAGATACGCAGTATTTT. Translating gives CSASASATHRTDTQYF.

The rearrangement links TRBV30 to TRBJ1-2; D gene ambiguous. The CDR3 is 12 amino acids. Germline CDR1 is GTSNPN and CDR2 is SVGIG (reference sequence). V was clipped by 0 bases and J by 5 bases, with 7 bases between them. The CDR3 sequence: CAWSVNFYGYTF. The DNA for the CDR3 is TGTGCCTGGAGTGTAAACTTTTATGGCTACACCTTC.

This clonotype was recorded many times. This chain's CDR3 is CASNPRYRTYEQYF. The CDR3 bases are TGTGCCAGCAATCCACGGTACAGGACCTACGAGCAGTACTTC. The V gene is TRBV6-1, the J gene TRBJ2-7; perhaps TRBD1 as D (5 bases). Trimming took 7 bases from V and 2 from J, leaving 15 bases between them. Germline CDR1 and CDR2: MNHNS and SASEGT. The CDR3 totals 14 residues.

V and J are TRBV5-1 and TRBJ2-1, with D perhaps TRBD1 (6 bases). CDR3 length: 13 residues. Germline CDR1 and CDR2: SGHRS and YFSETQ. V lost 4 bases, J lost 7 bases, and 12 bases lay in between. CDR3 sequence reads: CASSPTGFNEQFF. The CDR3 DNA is TGCGCCAGCAGCCCCACAGGGTTTAATGAGCAGTTCTTC.

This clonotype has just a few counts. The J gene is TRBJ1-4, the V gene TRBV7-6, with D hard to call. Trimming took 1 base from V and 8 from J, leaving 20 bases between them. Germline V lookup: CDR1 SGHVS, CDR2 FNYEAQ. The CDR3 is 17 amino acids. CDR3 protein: CASSLVRLKRVREKLFF. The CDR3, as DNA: TGTGCCAGCAGCTTAGTGCGGCTGAAAAGAGTTCGCGAAAAACTGTTTTTT.

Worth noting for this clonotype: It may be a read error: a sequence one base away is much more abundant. The CDR3 protein is CSAAERLLSYNEQSF. The CDR3 DNA follows: TGCAGTGCTGCGGAGCGCCTCCTCTCCTACAATGAGCAGTCCTTC. This chain connects TRBV20-1 to TRBJ2-1, with D unresolved. There are 15 residues in the CDR3. Germline loops: CDR1 DFQATT, CDR2 SNEGSKA (reference sequence).